This entry lists 17 T cell receptor beta chains sequenced from one sample in a study of T cells in Graves' hyperthyroidism and ophthalmopathy. The source material, RNA transcripts, was used to amplify TCR beta CDR3 regions. TCR CDR3 underwent first-round RT-PCR with the HTBI primer set. TCRdb fed the multiplex PCR reads into MiXCR, producing one record per CDR3 protein. Of 500,000 to 750,000 distinct CDR3 sequences in the sample, just over 45% are singletons; the top ten hold approximately 8.4%. Input material: peripheral blood or thyroid tissue (not recorded which). Every receptor here comes from a woman younger than 35 with Graves' hyperthyroidism.

With regard to this clonotype: This could be a read error, since a much larger clone is one nucleotide away. The chain is built from TRBV5-6 and TRBJ1-3; no definite D call. The CDR3 covers 14 residues. Germline values: CDR1 SGHDT, CDR2 YYEEEE. Trimming left V 7 bases short and J 0 bases short, with 11 bases between. In DNA, the CDR3 is TGTGCCAGCGGCTCCAGGCTCTCTGGAAACACCATATATTTT. Translating it yields CASGSRLSGNTIYF.

J is TRBJ1-5 and V is TRBV20-1, with D unclear. The CDR3 contains 14 residues. Germline lookup yields CDR1 DFQATT and CDR2 SNEGSKA (reference sequence). V was pared by 4 bases and J by 11 bases, with 21 bases between. This CDR3 is CSATRAGEQETQHF. For the CDR3, the DNA is TGCAGTGCTACCCGAGCGGGAGAGCAAGAGACCCAGCATTTT.

This clonotype showed up just a few times. The rearrangement joins TRBV7-9 to TRBJ1-1, with 8 bases lining up with TRBD1. The CDR3 consists of 15 residues. After removal of 2 bases from V and 7 bases from J, the junction contained 9 bases not matched to a gene. Germline V gives CDR1 SEHNR, CDR2 FQNEAQ (reference sequence). CDR3 nucleotides: TGTGCCAGCAGCTTACCGACACTAGGGACAGGTGAAGCTTTCTTT. This encodes CASSLPTLGTGEAFF.

This clonotype has ten or more counts. J is TRBJ2-5 and V is TRBV7-2; TRBD2 agrees at 7 bases. CDR1 and CDR2 (germline): SGHTA, FQGNSA. CDR3 length: 17 amino acids. J lost 3 bases, V lost 5 bases, and 15 bases had no gene match. The CDR3 loop reads CASSENEDYREEETQYF. Written as DNA, the CDR3 is TGTGCCAGCAGCGAGAATGAGGACTACCGGGAGGAAGAGACCCAGTACTTC. Variable domain in full (rest from reference TRBV7-2 and TRBJ2-5): GAGVSQSPSNKVTEKGKDVELRCDPISGHTALYWYRQSLGQGLEFLIYFQGNSAPDKSGLPSDRFSAERTGGSVSTLTIQRTQQEDSAVYLCASSENEDYREEETQYFGPGTRLLVL.

The sample holds one count of this clonotype. The chain is built from TRBV7-9 and TRBJ1-4; no reliable D call. The CDR3 runs to 14 residues. The V gene lost 4 bases and the J gene lost 7 bases, with 13 bases spanning the gap. Germline V gene lookup returns CDR1 SEHNR and CDR2 FQNEAQ (reference sequence). CDR3 DNA sequence: TGTGCCAGCAGCTGGACTAGCGGGAGTGAAAAACTGTTTTTT. This encodes CASSWTSGSEKLFF.

The chain joins TRBV29-1 to TRBJ2-7; the match to TRBD2 covers 15 bases. This CDR3 is built from 16 residues. J was trimmed by 4 bases and V by 6 bases; bases with no gene match: 10. Looked up from germline, CDR1 is SQVTM and CDR2 is ANQGSEA. The CDR3 is CSVQGLAGGPGYEQYF. The CDR3, as DNA: TGCAGCGTCCAAGGACTAGCGGGAGGGCCGGGTTACGAGCAGTACTTC.

This clonotype appeared many times. CDR3 residues: CASSEVKDGELFF. CDR3 nucleotides: TGCGCCAGCAGTGAGGTCAAGGACGGGGAGCTGTTTTTT. The chain uses TRBV10-1 and TRBJ2-2, with D unresolved. V was clipped by 2 bases and J by 7 bases, with 8 bases between them. Germline CDR1 is WNHNN and CDR2 is SYGVQD (reference sequence). CDR3 length: 13 amino acids.

In its sample, this clonotype was seen many times. The chain combines TRBV6-6 with TRBJ2-2, with 7 bases aligning to TRBD2. The germline CDR1 and CDR2 sequences are MNHNY and SVGAGI (reference sequence). The CDR3 is made up of 14 amino acids. With 10 bases clipped from V and 2 bases from J, the junction kept 7 bases outside the gene matches. The CDR3 protein is CATAPGLNTGELFF. As DNA, the CDR3 is TGTGCCACAGCCCCGGGACTAAACACCGGGGAGCTGTTTTTT.

The chain uses TRBV20-1 and TRBJ2-1; 8 bases fit TRBD2. CDR1 and CDR2 from the germline V gene are DFQATT and SNEGSKA (reference sequence). This CDR3 is built from 15 residues. With 4 bases clipped from V and 4 bases from J, the junction kept 9 bases outside the gene matches. This CDR3 is CSATIAGPPYNEQFF. The CDR3 coding sequence is TGCAGTGCTACCATAGCGGGACCCCCTTACAATGAGCAGTTCTTC.

The chain recombines TRBV5-6 with TRBJ2-3; D is undetermined. Germline CDR1 and CDR2: SGHDT and YYEEEE. The V end was cut by 0 bases, the J end by 4 bases, with 3 bases between. This CDR3 contains 12 residues. CDR3 sequence: CASSLEADTQYF. The CDR3 nucleotides read TGTGCCAGCAGCTTGGAGGCAGATACGCAGTATTTT.

The chain employs TRBV7-2 and TRBJ1-1, with a possible D match to TRBD1 (6 bases). This CDR3 contains 15 residues. The germline V gene has CDR1 SGHTA and CDR2 FQGNSA. Trimming left V 2 bases short and J 5 bases short, with 15 bases between. The CDR3 nucleotides read TGTGCCAGCAGCTTATCTTGGGGGGCGCGGACTGAAGCTTTCTTT. Translation gives CASSLSWGARTEAFF.

This clonotype was counted many times. CDR3 nucleotide sequence: TGTGCCAGCAGCGTAGGTACTAGCGGGAGGCGCGAGCAGTACTTC. As protein: CASSVGTSGRREQYF. The V call is TRBV9, the J call TRBJ2-7; TRBD2 matches at 12 bases. CDR1 and CDR2 (germline): SGDLS, YYNGEE. The V gene end was trimmed by 0 bases and the J gene end by 6 bases; junction bases not matched to a gene: 4. The CDR3 contains 15 residues. Drawing the rest from reference TRBV9 and TRBJ2-7, the complete variable domain is DSGVTQTPKHLITATGQRVTLRCSPRSGDLSVYWYQQSLDQGLQFLIQYYNGEERAKGNILERFSAQQFPDLHSELNLSSLELGDSALYFCASSVGTSGRREQYFGPGTRLTVT.

This sequence joins TRBV20-1 and TRBJ1-1, with D maybe TRBD1 (6 bases). Trimming stripped 1 base from V and 0 bases from J, with 15 bases between. The CDR3 length is 16 residues. Germline-derived CDR1 and CDR2 are DFQATT and SNEGSKA (reference sequence). For the CDR3, the DNA is TGCAGTGCTAGAGCGGGGGGGGCAGTACTGAACACTGAAGCTTTCTTT. Translating it yields CSARAGGAVLNTEAFF.

A note on this clonotype: The conserved final phenylalanine or tryptophan is absent from the CDR3, which likely points to a read error. No DNA is shown, since the ends of the CDR3 on it are uncertain; the CDR3 is the one TCRdb lists. The rearrangement links TRBV29-1 to TRBJ1-2; the D call of TRBD1 is as the table states it, not checked on the DNA. Germline assignment: CDR1 SQVTM and CDR2 ANQGSEA. The CDR3 sequence runs 13 residues, both termini included. The CDR3 protein is CSVEDRGTGGKTY.

This clonotype was picked up a small number of times. The chain employs TRBV12-3 or TRBV12-4 and TRBJ1-4; D might be TRBD1 (6 bases). The CDR3 loop spans 17 amino acids. V lost 6 bases to trimming and J lost 5 bases, with 22 bases between them. The CDR3 region has the DNA TGTGCCAGCAGGGGAGGACAGACCTTATACACAAATGAAAAACTGTTTTTT. Translated, it gives CASRGGQTLYTNEKLFF.

The chain recombines TRBV2 with TRBJ1-2; no definite D call. The CDR3 spans 13 residues. Trimming took off 6 bases at V and 8 bases at J, with 16 bases between the two ends. Germline V gene data show CDR1 as SNHLY and CDR2 as FYNNEI. CDR3 sequence reads: CASSYGGSFGYTF. The CDR3, as DNA: TGTGCCAGCAGCTACGGAGGCTCATTCGGCTACACCTTC.

This chain uses TRBV20-1 with TRBJ2-7, with TRBD2 matching 7 bases. The J call may not be correct, given that the DNA end is closer to TRBJ2-1. The germline V gene has CDR1 DFQATT and CDR2 SNEGSKA (reference sequence). This CDR3 comprises 18 residues. The CDR3 DNA follows: TGCAGTGCTAGAGGAATACAGCGGGACCTCGGGACCGACAATGAGCAGTTCTTC. Translation: CSARGIQRDLGTDNEQFF.